This TCR beta chain was documented in a study of beta chain features in type 1 diabetes. General study results and limits: In comparison with healthy donors, patients had naive, central memory and Treg TCRB repertoires that appeared more similar.

Expressed TCRB transcripts got sequenced, as all isolated RNA was reverse transcribed. Clones were sequenced by immunoSEQ multiplex PCR, and TCRdb holds only the in-frame ones, with some missing. The table has about 320,000 clones, 13% to 15% seen once; the top ten hold under 8.5%. In the case of this clone: The antigen is unknown.

This CDR3 comprises 13 residues. V gave up 5 bases and J gave up 7 bases; unmatched junction bases: 3. Looked up from germline, CDR1 is SEHNR and CDR2 is FQNEAQ (reference sequence). This chain links TRBV7-9 with TRBJ2-2; TRBD2 matches 8 bases. The clonotype originates from a man under 40 in good health. The specimen was central memory CD4+ T cells from blood. The DNA for the CDR3 is TGTGCCAGCAGCCTGAGCGGGGGCGGGGAGCTGTTTTTT. Amino acids: CASSLSGGGELFF.